Below, 14 T cell receptor beta chains from the same sample are listed, as sequenced in a study of blood T cell repertoires in COVID-19. Method: immunoSEQ multiplex PCR; TCRdb's copy keeps in-frame clones and lacks some. This repertoire shows about 230,000 clones, around 92% found once; its top ten account for 3% to 4%. Sequencing input: PBMCs or T cells enriched from blood (not recorded which). The receptors shown here come from a woman in her twenties or thirties with acute COVID-19.

The V and J genes are TRBV18 and TRBJ2-3; D remains ambiguous. The CDR3 is made up of 14 amino acids. The V and J ends lost 3 bases and 4 bases respectively, with 11 bases between them. The germline V gene has CDR1 KGHSH and CDR2 LQKENI. The CDR3 spells CASSPSRLSDTQYF. The CDR3 DNA sequence: TGTGCCAGCTCACCGAGCAGACTCTCAGATACGCAGTATTTT.

The chain employs TRBV7-8 and TRBJ1-5; 7 nucleotides align to TRBD1. V shed 5 bases, J shed 5 bases, and the junction held 9 bases outside the gene matches. The germline gives CDR1 SGHVS, CDR2 FQNEAQ. This CDR3 contains 15 residues. The CDR3 sequence is CASSRETGNHQPQHF. DNA of the CDR3: TGTGCCAGCAGCCGAGAGACAGGGAACCATCAGCCCCAGCATTTT. The whole variable domain, filled in from reference TRBV7-8 and TRBJ1-5, reads GAGVSQSPRYKVAKRGQDVALRCDPISGHVSLFWYQQALGQGPEFLTYFQNEAQLDKSGLPSDRFFAERPEGSVSTLKIQRTQQEDSAVYLCASSRETGNHQPQHFGDGTRLSIL.

The chain employs TRBV6-5 and TRBJ2-2; 10 nucleotides agree with TRBD1. The CDR3 loop spans 15 amino acids. V trimming: 7 bases; J trimming: 5 bases; junction bases outside the gene matches: 7. Germline V gene sequence: CDR1 MNHEY, CDR2 SVGAGI. The CDR3 spells CASTAGQGHTGELFF. In DNA form, the CDR3 reads TGTGCCAGCACCGCGGGACAGGGGCATACCGGGGAGCTGTTTTTT.

The chain links TRBV28 to TRBJ1-4; 7 nucleotides agree with TRBD1. Germline CDR1 MDHEN, CDR2 SYDVKM. The CDR3 has 15 amino acids. J gave up 6 bases and V 5 bases, and 9 bases lay outside the gene matches. The DNA of the CDR3 is TGTGCCAGCAGTGGCGACAGGGCAAGCGATGAAAAACTGTTTTTT. Its protein is CASSGDRASDEKLFF.

The V and J genes are TRBV19 and TRBJ2-3; 12 positions match TRBD2. Looked up from germline, CDR1 is LNHDA and CDR2 is SQIVND (reference sequence). This CDR3 is 16 amino acids long. The trim removed 5 bases at V and 5 bases at J, leaving 8 bases unmatched. DNA for the CDR3: TGTGCCAGTAGTCCTCCTAGCGGGGGGGCGGGAGATACGCAGTATTTT. This gives the protein CASSPPSGGAGDTQYF.

This chain connects TRBV2 to TRBJ1-6; 9 bases align to TRBD1. The germline gives CDR1 SNHLY, CDR2 FYNNEI. With V trimmed by 6 bases and J by 7 bases, 1 base remained unmatched. The CDR3 extends over 13 amino acids. The CDR3 sequence: CASRGQGNSPLHF. CDR3 sequence (DNA): TGTGCCAGCAGGGGACAGGGAAATTCACCCCTCCACTTT.

Only one count was recorded for this clone. The chain carries TRBV3-1 (or the pseudogene TRBV3-2) and TRBJ2-5; 8 positions match TRBD1. J gave up 5 bases and V 2 bases, and 4 bases lay outside the gene matches. Germline-derived CDR1 and CDR2 are LGHDT and YNNKEL (reference sequence). The CDR3 consists of 14 residues. The CDR3 protein is CASSQQGAEETQYF. The CDR3 DNA sequence: TGTGCCAGCAGCCAACAGGGGGCAGAGGAGACCCAGTACTTC.

The rearrangement joins TRBV5-5 to TRBJ2-5, with 8 bases aligning to TRBD1. Germline assignment: CDR1 SGHKS and CDR2 YYEKEE (reference sequence). Trimming cost V 5 bases and J 5 bases; bases outside gene matches: 11. The CDR3 covers 15 residues. CDR3 loop: CASRWTGTGGETQYF. DNA for the CDR3: TGTGCCAGCAGGTGGACAGGCACAGGGGGGGAGACCCAGTACTTC.

This sequence joins TRBV5-5 and TRBJ1-3, with D tentatively TRBD1 (6 bases). Trimming shortened V by 1 base and J by 4 bases, and 15 bases separated the two germline ends. Germline V gene lookup returns CDR1 SGHKS and CDR2 YYEKEE (reference sequence). The CDR3 is made up of 16 amino acids. The CDR3 nucleotides read TGTGCCAGCAGCTTGACACCCAGGGGCGAAGGAAACACCATATATTTT. Amino acids: CASSLTPRGEGNTIYF.

The genes are TRBV11-2 and TRBJ1-6, with D perhaps matching TRBD1 (5 bases). The length of the CDR3 is 16 residues. CDR1 is SGHAT, CDR2 FQNNGV, per germline. Deletions cut 5 bases from V and 9 bases from J, with 20 bases between. The CDR3 here is CASSPKSSGQGSPLHF. CDR3 DNA sequence: TGTGCCAGCAGCCCCAAAAGTTCAGGGCAAGGTTCACCCCTCCACTTT.

This chain links TRBV2 with TRBJ1-1; the match to TRBD1 covers 7 bases. CDR1 and CDR2 from the germline V gene are SNHLY and FYNNEI. Trimming took 8 bases from V and 4 from J; bases not matched to a gene: 10. The CDR3 covers 14 residues. DNA of the CDR3: TGTGCCAGCTTCTACAGGGGTTTGGTCACTGAAGCTTTCTTT. This encodes CASFYRGLVTEAFF. The variable domain in full, completed from reference TRBV2 and TRBJ1-1, reads EPEVTQTPSHQVTQMGQEVILRCVPISNHLYFYWYRQILGQKVEFLVSFYNNEISEKSEIFDDQFSVERPDGSNFTLKIRSTKLEDSAMYFCASFYRGLVTEAFFGQGTRLTVV.

The chain employs TRBV2 and TRBJ2-7, with D possibly matching TRBD1 (5 bases). There are 12 residues in the CDR3. V was cut by 6 bases and J by 3 bases, with 9 bases left in between. CDR1 is SNHLY and CDR2 is FYNNEI in the germline V gene. The CDR3 region is CASRGDSYEQYF. CDR3 DNA: TGTGCCAGCAGAGGAGACAGCTACGAGCAGTACTTC. Drawing the rest from reference TRBV2 and TRBJ2-7, the complete variable domain is EPEVTQTPSHQVTQMGQEVILRCVPISNHLYFYWYRQILGQKVEFLVSFYNNEISEKSEIFDDQFSVERPDGSNFTLKIRSTKLEDSAMYFCASRGDSYEQYFGPGTRLTVT.

This chain links TRBV11-3 with TRBJ2-1, with 7 positions matching TRBD2. The J segment lost 4 bases and the V segment lost 1 base, leaving 4 bases of the junction unmatched. The CDR3 contains 15 residues. Germline V gene data show CDR1 as SGHNT and CDR2 as YENEEA. The CDR3 sequence: CASSLGQGLYNEQFF. The CDR3 DNA reads TGTGCCAGCAGCTTAGGGCAGGGACTATACAATGAGCAGTTCTTC.

The rearrangement links TRBV13 to TRBJ2-1; tentative D call: TRBD1 (5 bases). V dropped 5 bases and J dropped 15 bases, with 17 bases sitting between them. Germline V lookup: CDR1 PRHDT, CDR2 FYEKMQ (reference sequence). The CDR3 has 12 amino acids. The CDR3 reads CASSPLGRLLFF. The CDR3 DNA reads as TGTGCCAGCAGCCCCTTGGGGCGTCTACTGTTCTTC.